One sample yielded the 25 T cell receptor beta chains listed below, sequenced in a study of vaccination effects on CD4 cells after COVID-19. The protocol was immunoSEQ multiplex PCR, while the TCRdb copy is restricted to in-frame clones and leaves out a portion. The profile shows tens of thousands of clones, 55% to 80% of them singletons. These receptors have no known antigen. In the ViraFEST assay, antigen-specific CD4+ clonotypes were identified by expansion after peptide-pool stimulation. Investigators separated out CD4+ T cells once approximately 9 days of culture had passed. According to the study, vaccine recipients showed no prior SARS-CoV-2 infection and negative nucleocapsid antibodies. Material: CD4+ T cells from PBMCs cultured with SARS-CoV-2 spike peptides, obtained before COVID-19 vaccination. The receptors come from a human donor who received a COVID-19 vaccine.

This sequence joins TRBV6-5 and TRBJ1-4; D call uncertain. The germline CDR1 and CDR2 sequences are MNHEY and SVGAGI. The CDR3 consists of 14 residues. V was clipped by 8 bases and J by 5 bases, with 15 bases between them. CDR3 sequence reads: CASYTPGLNEKLFF. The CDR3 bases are TGTGCCAGCTACACTCCAGGTTTAAATGAAAAACTGTTTTTT.

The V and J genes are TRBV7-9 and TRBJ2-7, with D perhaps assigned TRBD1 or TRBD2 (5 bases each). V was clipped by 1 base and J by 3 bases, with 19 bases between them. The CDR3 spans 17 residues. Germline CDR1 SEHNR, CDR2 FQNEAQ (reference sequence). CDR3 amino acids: CASSLGGARDVIYEQYF. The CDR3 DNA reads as TGTGCCAGCAGCTTAGGTGGGGCCAGGGACGTTATCTACGAGCAGTACTTC. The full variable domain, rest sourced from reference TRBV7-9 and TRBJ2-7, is DTGVSQNPRHKITKRGQNVTFRCDPISEHNRLYWYRQTLGQGPEFLTYFQNEAQLEKSRLLSDRFSAERPKGSFSTLEIQRTEQGDSAMYLCASSLGGARDVIYEQYFGPGTRLTVT.

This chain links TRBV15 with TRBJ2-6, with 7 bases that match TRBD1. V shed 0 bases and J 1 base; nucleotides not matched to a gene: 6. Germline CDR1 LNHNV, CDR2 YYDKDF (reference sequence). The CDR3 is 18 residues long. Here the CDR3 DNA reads TGTGCCACCAGCAGAGACCCCGGGACAGAGTCTGGGGCCAACGTCCTGACTTTC. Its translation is CATSRDPGTESGANVLTF.

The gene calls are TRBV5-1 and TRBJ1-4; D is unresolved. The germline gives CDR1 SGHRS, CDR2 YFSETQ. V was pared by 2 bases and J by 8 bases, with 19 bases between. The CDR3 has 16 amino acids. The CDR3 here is CASSLEPTGLGEKLFF. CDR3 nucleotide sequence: TGCGCCAGCAGCTTAGAACCGACGGGCCTCGGCGAAAAACTGTTTTTT.

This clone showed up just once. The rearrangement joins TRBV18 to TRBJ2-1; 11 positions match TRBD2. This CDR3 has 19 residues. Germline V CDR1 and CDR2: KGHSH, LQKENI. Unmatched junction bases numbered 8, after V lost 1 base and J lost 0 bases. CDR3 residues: CASSPHDVLAGGSYNEQFF. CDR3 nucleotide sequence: TGTGCCAGCTCACCACACGACGTTCTAGCGGGAGGCTCCTACAATGAGCAGTTCTTC.

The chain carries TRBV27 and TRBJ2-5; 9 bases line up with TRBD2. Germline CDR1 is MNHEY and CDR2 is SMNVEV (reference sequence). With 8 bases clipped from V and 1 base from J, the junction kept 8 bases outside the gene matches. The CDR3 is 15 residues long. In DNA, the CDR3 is TGTGCCAGCCACGGGATAGCGGGAGCCCAAGAGACCCAGTACTTC. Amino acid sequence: CASHGIAGAQETQYF.

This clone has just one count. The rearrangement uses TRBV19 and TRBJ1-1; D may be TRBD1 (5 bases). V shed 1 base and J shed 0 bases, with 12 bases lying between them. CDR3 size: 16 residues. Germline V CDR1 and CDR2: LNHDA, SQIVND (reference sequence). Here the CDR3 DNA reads TGTGCCAGTAGTATAGTTGAGGCAGGGCTGAACACTGAAGCTTTCTTT. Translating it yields CASSIVEAGLNTEAFF.

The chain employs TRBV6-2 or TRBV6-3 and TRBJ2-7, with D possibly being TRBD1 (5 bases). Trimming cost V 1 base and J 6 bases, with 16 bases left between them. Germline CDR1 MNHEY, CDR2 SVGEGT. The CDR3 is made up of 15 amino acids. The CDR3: CASSYFSGAAGEQYF. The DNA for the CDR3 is TGTGCCAGCAGTTACTTTTCTGGGGCAGCCGGCGAGCAGTACTTC.

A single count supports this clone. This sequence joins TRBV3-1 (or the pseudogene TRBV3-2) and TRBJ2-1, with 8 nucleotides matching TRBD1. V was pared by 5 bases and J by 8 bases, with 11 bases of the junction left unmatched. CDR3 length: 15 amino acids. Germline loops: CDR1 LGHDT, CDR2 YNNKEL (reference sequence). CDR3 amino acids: CASSFRTGSYDEQFF. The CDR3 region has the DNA TGTGCCAGCAGCTTCAGGACAGGGTCTTACGATGAGCAGTTCTTC.

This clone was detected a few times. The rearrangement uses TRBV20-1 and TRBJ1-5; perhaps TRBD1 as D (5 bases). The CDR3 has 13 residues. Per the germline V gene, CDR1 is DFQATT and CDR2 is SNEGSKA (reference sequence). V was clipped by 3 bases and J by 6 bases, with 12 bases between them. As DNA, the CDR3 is TGCAGTGCTAGTCAGGGTGTTGGTCAGCCCCAGCATTTT. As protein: CSASQGVGQPQHF.

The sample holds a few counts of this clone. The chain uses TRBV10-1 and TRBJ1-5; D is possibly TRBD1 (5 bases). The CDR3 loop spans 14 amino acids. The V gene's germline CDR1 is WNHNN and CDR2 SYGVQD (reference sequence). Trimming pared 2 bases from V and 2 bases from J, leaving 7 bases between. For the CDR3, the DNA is TGCGCCAGCAGTGAGACAGGTCGCAATCAGCCCCAGCATTTT. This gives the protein CASSETGRNQPQHF.

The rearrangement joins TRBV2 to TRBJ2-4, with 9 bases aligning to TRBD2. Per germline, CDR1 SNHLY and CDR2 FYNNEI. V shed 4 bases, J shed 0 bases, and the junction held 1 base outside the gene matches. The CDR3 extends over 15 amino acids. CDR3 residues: CASSGGGVAKNIQYF. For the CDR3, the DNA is TGTGCCAGCAGTGGCGGGGGGGTAGCCAAAAACATTCAGTACTTC.

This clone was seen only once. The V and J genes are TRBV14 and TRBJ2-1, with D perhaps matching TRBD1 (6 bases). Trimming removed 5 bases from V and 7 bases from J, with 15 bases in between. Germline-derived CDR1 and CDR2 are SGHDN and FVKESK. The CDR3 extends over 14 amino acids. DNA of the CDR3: TGTGCCAGCAGCACCCATTTGGGGACAAATGAGCAGTTCTTC. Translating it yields CASSTHLGTNEQFF.

CDR3 nucleotide sequence: TGTGCCAGCAGCCACCGCCTTAGCACAGATACGCAGTATTTT. It specifies CASSHRLSTDTQYF. The rearrangement links TRBV14 to TRBJ2-3, with no clear D. Germline V lookup: CDR1 SGHDN, CDR2 FVKESK. The V end was cut by 3 bases, the J end by 0 bases, with 7 bases between. The CDR3 extends over 14 amino acids.

DNA of the CDR3: TGTGCCAGCATGCTGAACACCGGGGAGCTGTTTTTT. Its translation is CASMLNTGELFF. V and J are TRBV27 and TRBJ2-2; no definite D call. V shed 7 bases and J shed 1 base, with 4 bases lying between them. Germline V CDR1 and CDR2: MNHEY, SMNVEV (reference sequence). This CDR3 region has 12 residues.

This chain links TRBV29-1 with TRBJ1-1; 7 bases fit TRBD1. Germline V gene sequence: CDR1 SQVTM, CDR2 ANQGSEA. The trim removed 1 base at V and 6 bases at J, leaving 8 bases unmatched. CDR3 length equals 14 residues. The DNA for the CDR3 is TGCAGCGTTGAAGTTCATCAGGGGGTGGCTGAAGCTTTCTTT. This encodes CSVEVHQGVAEAFF.

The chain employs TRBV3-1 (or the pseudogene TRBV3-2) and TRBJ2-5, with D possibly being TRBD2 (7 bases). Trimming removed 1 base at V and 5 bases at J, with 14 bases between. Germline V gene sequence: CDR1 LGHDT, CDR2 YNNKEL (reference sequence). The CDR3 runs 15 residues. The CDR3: CASSQVSGGAETQYF. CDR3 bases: TGTGCCAGCAGCCAAGTTTCGGGGGGCGCGGAGACCCAGTACTTC.

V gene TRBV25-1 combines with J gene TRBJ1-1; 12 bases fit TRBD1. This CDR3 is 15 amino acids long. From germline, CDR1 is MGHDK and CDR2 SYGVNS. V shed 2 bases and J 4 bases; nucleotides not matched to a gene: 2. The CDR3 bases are TGTGCCAGCAGTGAAGGGACAGGGGGCGTCACTGAAGCTTTCTTT. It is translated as CASSEGTGGVTEAFF.

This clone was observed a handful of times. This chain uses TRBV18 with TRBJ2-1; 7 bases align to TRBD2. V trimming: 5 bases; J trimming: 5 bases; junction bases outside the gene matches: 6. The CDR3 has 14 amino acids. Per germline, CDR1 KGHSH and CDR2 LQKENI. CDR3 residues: CASSGGSSDNEQFF. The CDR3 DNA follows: TGTGCCAGCTCAGGCGGGAGTTCCGACAATGAGCAGTTCTTC.

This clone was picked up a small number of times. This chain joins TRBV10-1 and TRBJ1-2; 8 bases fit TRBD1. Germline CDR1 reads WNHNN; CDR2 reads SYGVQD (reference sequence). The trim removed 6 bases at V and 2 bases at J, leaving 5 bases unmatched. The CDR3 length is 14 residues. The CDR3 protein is CASSPTGVNYGYTF. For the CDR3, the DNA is TGCGCCAGCAGCCCGACAGGGGTAAACTATGGCTACACCTTC.

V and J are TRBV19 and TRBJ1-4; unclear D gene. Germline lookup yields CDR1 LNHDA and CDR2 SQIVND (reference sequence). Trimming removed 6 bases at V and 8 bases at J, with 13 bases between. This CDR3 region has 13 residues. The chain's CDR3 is CASRALQGEKLFF. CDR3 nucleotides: TGTGCCAGTAGGGCCCTACAAGGGGAAAAACTGTTTTTT.

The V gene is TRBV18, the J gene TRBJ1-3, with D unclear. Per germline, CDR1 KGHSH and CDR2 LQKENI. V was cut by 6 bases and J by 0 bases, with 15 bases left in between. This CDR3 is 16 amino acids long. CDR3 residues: CASSSVITLSGNTIYF. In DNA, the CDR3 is TGTGCCAGCTCCTCTGTCATAACTCTCTCTGGAAACACCATATATTTT. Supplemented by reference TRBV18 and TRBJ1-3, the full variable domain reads NAGVMQNPRHLVRRRGQEARLRCSPMKGHSHVYWYRQLPEEGLKFMVYLQKENIIDESGMPKERFSAEFPKEGPSILRIQQVVRGDSAAYFCASSSVITLSGNTIYFGEGSWLTVV.

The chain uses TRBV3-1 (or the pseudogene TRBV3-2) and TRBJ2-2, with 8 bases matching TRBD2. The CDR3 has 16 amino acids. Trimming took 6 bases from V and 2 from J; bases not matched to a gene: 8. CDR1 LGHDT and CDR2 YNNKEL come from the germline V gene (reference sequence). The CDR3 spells CASSRAGGANTGELFF. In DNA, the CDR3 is TGTGCCAGCAGTCGTGCCGGGGGGGCCAACACCGGGGAGCTGTTTTTT.

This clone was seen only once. CDR3 nucleotide sequence: TGTGCCAGCAGCACCCGGACGGGCTATGGCTACACCTTC. As protein: CASSTRTGYGYTF. The rearrangement links TRBV13 to TRBJ1-2; D uncertain. V lost 5 bases and J lost 4, with 11 bases in between. The length of the CDR3 is 13 residues. Germline-derived CDR1 and CDR2 are PRHDT and FYEKMQ (reference sequence).

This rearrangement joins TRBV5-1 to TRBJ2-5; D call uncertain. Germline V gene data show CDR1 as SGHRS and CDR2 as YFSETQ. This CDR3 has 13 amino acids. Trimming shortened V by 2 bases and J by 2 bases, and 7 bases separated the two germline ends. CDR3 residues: CASSLGFQETQYF. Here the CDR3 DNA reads TGCGCCAGCAGCTTAGGATTTCAAGAGACCCAGTACTTC.